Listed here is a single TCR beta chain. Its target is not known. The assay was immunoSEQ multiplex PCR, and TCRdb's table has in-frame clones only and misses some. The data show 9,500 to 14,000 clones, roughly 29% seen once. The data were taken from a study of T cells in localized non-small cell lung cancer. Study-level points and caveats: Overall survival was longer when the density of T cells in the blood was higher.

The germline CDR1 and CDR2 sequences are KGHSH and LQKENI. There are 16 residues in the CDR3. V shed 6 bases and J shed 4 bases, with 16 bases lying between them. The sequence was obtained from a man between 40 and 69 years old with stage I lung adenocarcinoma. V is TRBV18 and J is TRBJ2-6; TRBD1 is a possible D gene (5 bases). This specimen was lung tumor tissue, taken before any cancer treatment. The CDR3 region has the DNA TGTGCCAGCTCCCCGGCAGGGTGGTCAGGGGCCAACGTCCTGACTTTC. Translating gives CASSPAGWSGANVLTF.